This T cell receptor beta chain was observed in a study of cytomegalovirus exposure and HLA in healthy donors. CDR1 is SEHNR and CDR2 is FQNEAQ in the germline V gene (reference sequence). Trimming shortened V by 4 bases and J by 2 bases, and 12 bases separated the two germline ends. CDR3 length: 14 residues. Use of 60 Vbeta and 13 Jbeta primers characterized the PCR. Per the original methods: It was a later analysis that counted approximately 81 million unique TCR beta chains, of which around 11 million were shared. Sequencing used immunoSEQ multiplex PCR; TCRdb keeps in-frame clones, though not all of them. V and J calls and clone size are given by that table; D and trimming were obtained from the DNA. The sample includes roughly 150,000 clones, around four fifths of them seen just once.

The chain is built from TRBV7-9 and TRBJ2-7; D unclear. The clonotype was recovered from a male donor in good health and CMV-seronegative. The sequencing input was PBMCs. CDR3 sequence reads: CASSSTSSPYEQYF. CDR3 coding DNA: TGTGCCAGCAGCTCAACGTCCAGTCCCTACGAGCAGTACTTC.